This TCR delta chain derives from a study of gamma delta lymphoproliferative disorders and STAT genes (dated by TCRdb to the late 2010s). With regard to the full study: Gamma-chain libraries were prepared from at least 50 ng of genomic DNA using the LymphoTrack Dx TCRG Assay. Delta-chain libraries followed the EuroClonality-NGS working group standard operating procedure, because no corresponding Invivoscribe delta assay was available. Within a larger immunophenotypic and STAT-mutation study, TCR gamma and delta CDR3 repertoires were profiled by deep sequencing in Tgammadelta lymphoproliferative disease patients and healthy controls. To confirm the results, all delta-chain samples and a couple of gamma-chain samples were sequenced a second time. General conclusions and limits of the study: Almost every major gamma and delta clonotype in patients was public, meaning shared with at least one healthy donor, and only two gamma clonotypes were private to disease. T cells in controls likely covered a range of maturation stages, whereas leukemic cells were skewed toward terminal effectors, which could potentially limit comparisons between patients and controls. The authors pointed out that NGS specificity may be lower at low frequencies, so whether leukemic clones are public or private needs to be confirmed. When whole repertoires were clustered, patient gamma repertoires were grouped separately from healthy controls, whereas no separation between groups was observed for delta repertoires.

In both library preparation methods, multiplex PCR was run with primers aimed at the conserved V and J regions of the TCR genes. After purification and pooling, the amplicons were sequenced on an Illumina MiSeq platform. As for the authors' bioinformatics: V(D)J alignment, clonotype assembly and translation were done with MiXCR, while functionality assessment and CDR3 repertoire analyses were done with VDJtools. CDR3 was defined according to IMGT, and analyses were limited to productive sequences using functional genes, with ORF genes and pseudogenes excluded. Identical amino acid CDR3s of major clonotypes (frequency >=5%) were searched for across all patients and controls using a custom Python script. A one-sided non-parametric Wilcoxon test was used to compare clonotype frequencies in patients versus controls. The public reads were reprocessed by TCRdb using CATT, and rows of matching DNA were later combined. The V and J calls here are based on TCRdb, not the publication. The sample table records over a thousand delta-chain clones; 1.9% of these occur just once. The biggest ten clones account for 45% to 65% of the sample.

Genomic DNA from peripheral blood mononuclear cells isolated from patients and controls was used for TCR sequencing. The control group consisted of about 23 healthy adult blood donors (median age roughly 67 years; approximately twelve males and about 11 females) who were matched to the patients for age and sex. This clone turned up a few times. Its antigen is not yet known. The protein TCRdb gives is from a much larger clone and does not agree with this DNA's translation at residue 5, likely a read error; the protein shown here comes from the DNA. The germline V gene specifies GEAIGNYY as CDR1 and EKD as CDR2. A distance of 10 bases separates the germline ends of V and J, which lose 3 bases and 0 bases respectively. The CDR3 contains 14 residues, cysteine and phenylalanine counted. Only CDR3 DNA is held: 42 bases, read in frame from base 1.

The source is a human donor in good health. The sample taken for sequencing was blood. The rearrangement combines TRDV2 with TRDJ1, with the identity of the D gene unclear. The CDR3 protein: CACDSITNTDKLIF. The sequenced DNA is TGTGCCTGTGACTCTATTACCAACACCGATAAACTCATCTTT.